This T cell receptor beta chain was sequenced during a study of shared clonotypes between healthy human individuals. The overall study: CD4 naive and memory got three plates each, CD8 naive two, CD8 memory one.

The protocol was immunoSEQ multiplex PCR, while the TCRdb copy is restricted to in-frame clones and leaves out a portion. In the table there are around 2,000,000 clones, over 85% of which are singletons. As concerns this clone: Its antigen is as yet unknown.

General study results and limits: Non-shared clonotypes showed lower generation probabilities than clonotypes common to all four donors.

V was trimmed by 4 bases and J by 5 bases, leaving 18 bases between them. The CDR3 consists of 15 residues. Germline V lookup: CDR1 SEHNR, CDR2 FQNEAQ (reference sequence). Positive CCR7 selection of CD45RO-negative cells yielded the naive CD8 cells, and terminally differentiated effector memory CD45RA+ cells were excluded. The receptor comes from a man younger than 30 in good health. Sample: naive CD8+ T cells sorted from blood. This chain joins TRBV7-9 and TRBJ2-7; either TRBD1 or TRBD2 may supply D (5 bases each). The CDR3 is CASSSAAQGVHEQYF. As DNA, the CDR3 is TGTGCCAGCAGCTCCGCAGCTCAGGGAGTCCACGAGCAGTACTTC. Full variable domain (missing parts from reference TRBV7-9 and TRBJ2-7): DTGVSQNPRHKITKRGQNVTFRCDPISEHNRLYWYRQTLGQGPEFLTYFQNEAQLEKSRLLSDRFSAERPKGSFSTLEIQRTEQGDSAMYLCASSSAAQGVHEQYFGPGTRLTVT.